The next 4 T cell receptor beta chains were all read from a single sample in a study of T cells in localized non-small cell lung cancer. The repertoire was sequenced with immunoSEQ multiplex PCR; TCRdb's copy has only in-frame clones and lacks some. The repertoire holds 25,000 to 35,000 clones, with around 91% as singletons. The input for sequencing was peripheral blood, taken before any cancer treatment. The source of these receptors is a woman aged 35-75 years with stage I lung adenocarcinoma.

This sequence joins TRBV7-6 and TRBJ2-7; D is perhaps TRBD2 (6 bases). The germline V and J ends were trimmed by 5 bases and 7 bases, with 18 bases remaining between them. The CDR3 sequence is 14 residues long. CDR1 and CDR2 from the germline V gene are SGHVS and FNYEAQ. CDR3 loop: CASSGRDGAVEQYF. The DNA of the CDR3 is TGTGCCAGCAGCGGGCGGGACGGCGCAGTGGAGCAGTACTTC.

The V and J genes are TRBV2 and TRBJ1-1; D remains unclear. Between the trimmed V and J ends, which lost 2 bases and 3 bases, there was a span of 10 bases. The germline V gene encodes CDR1 SNHLY and CDR2 FYNNEI. This CDR3 has 14 residues. DNA of the CDR3: TGTGCCAGCAGTGAAAGGAGAGATTACACTGAAGCTTTCTTT. Amino acid sequence: CASSERRDYTEAFF.

The chain joins TRBV28 to TRBJ1-1; TRBD1 matches at 11 bases. CDR3 length: 16 amino acids. V shed 2 bases, J shed 4 bases, and the junction held 6 bases outside the gene matches. The germline V gene has CDR1 MDHEN and CDR2 SYDVKM. The CDR3 DNA sequence: TGTGCCAGCAGTTTAGGCGGGACAGGGGGTCTCACTGAAGCTTTCTTT. Protein: CASSLGGTGGLTEAFF.

In its sample, this clone was seen a few times. The chain uses TRBV25-1 and TRBJ1-1; D unclear. Germline assignment: CDR1 MGHDK and CDR2 SYGVNS. The CDR3 length is 14 residues. The ends were cut back, 4 bases at V and 0 bases at J, with 9 bases in the middle. CDR3 in amino acids: CASSVAGLNTEAFF. CDR3 nucleotide sequence: TGTGCCAGCAGTGTAGCAGGACTGAACACTGAAGCTTTCTTT.